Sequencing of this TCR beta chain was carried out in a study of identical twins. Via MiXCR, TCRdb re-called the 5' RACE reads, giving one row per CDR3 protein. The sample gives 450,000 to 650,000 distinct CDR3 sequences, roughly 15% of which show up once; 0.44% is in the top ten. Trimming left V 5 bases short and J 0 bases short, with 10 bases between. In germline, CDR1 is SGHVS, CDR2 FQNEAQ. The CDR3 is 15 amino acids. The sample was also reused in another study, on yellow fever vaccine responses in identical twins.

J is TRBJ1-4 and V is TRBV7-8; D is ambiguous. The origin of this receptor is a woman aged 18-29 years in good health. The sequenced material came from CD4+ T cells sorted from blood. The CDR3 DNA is TGTGCCAGCAGCCTTGATAGTTCAACTAATGAAAAACTGTTTTTT. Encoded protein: CASSLDSSTNEKLFF.